This T cell receptor (beta chain) was profiled in a study of Graves' ophthalmopathy and Graves' hyperthyroidism (dated by TCRdb to 2017 to 2018). Some background on the complete study: Peripheral blood was collected at initial diagnosis, before any treatment. The 100 discovery patients were randomly split 7:3 into training and test sets. The study used signatures of the TCR beta repertoire to tell Graves' ophthalmopathy apart from Graves' hyperthyroidism and to predict which patients would progress to ophthalmopathy. The independent validation cohort included 18 to 20 hyperthyroidism patients plus 17 patients who later progressed from hyperthyroidism to ophthalmopathy. To explore V-J signatures that separate ophthalmopathy from hyperthyroidism, a discovery set of about a hundred patients was enrolled, consisting of 43 with ophthalmopathy and approximately 60 with stable hyperthyroidism. T-cell repertoires of thyroid tissue and blood were compared in about six hyperthyroidism patients. After sampling, hyperthyroidism patients received methimazole starting at 30 mg daily, and ophthalmopathy patients received high-dose intravenous methylprednisolone. In total, 120 to 150 blood samples were TCR-sequenced: fewer than 50 ophthalmopathy, approximately 75 hyperthyroidism and roughly 17 hyperthyroidism-to-ophthalmopathy patients.

TCR beta CDR3 regions were amplified from RNA transcripts for repertoire sequencing. HTBI primers and the Qiagen OneStep RT-PCR kit were used in a first-round RT-PCR, which was followed by a second-round multiplex PCR, size selection and purification. The libraries underwent paired-end sequencing with 100 bp reads on an Illumina HiSeq2000. For the original study's pipeline: SOAPnuke was used to process the reads, removing any read that contained adapters or uncalled bases, had a mean Phred below 15, or lacked an exact match to the constant primer or identifier. High-quality paired reads were merged with COPE v1.2.5. Unique nucleotide sequences were defined as clonotypes and aligned to IMGT TRB V, D and J references using MiTCR v1.1. Analysis was restricted to V-J combinations with a frequency above 0.0001, which covered roughly 99% of repertoires. For each V-J combination, a TCR clonal expansion and chaos score was defined as F50 clonal expansion divided by the chaos observed in the TCRdist matrix. Welch's t-statistics and random forest were used to narrow the features down to around twelve V-J combinations, which were then fed into a naive Bayes classifier. Thyroid-blood repertoire similarity was quantified with the Morisita-Horn index. The public reads were quality trimmed at Q25 with fastp and then assembled into clones with MiXCR by TCRdb, keeping productive beta chains. Each entry merges the rows of one CDR3 protein and shows their most common DNA and genes. The authors' filters were not applied to this entry. This sample has roughly 500,000 distinct CDR3 sequences in its table, and 13% to 15% of those were observed once. The ten largest clones add up to 8% to 10% of the sample.

As for this clonotype: No antigen is known for it. Base qualities are not provided; no much larger clone lies one nucleotide away.

What the study reported, not specific to this receptor: Among expanded thyroid clonotypes with frequency above 0.001, most also showed up in blood, which suggests that blood repertoires may reflect the thyroid immune response. The 13-signature model separated ophthalmopathy from stable hyperthyroidism with approximately 88% sensitivity and 81.08% specificity in cross-validation, and 80%/75% in the test set. In validation, the model predicted ophthalmopathy progression with over 60% sensitivity and 72% to 80% specificity; fewer than 15 predicted patients were CT-confirmed with GO in a median of around 6.5 months. No statistical method was used to set the sample size in advance, and the investigators knew which group each participant was assigned to.

Ophthalmopathy patients had moderately to severely active disease, Clinical Activity Score of at least 3, NOSPECS grade of at least 4, and disease duration under 3 months. Patients were excluded if they had other autoimmune diseases, uncontrolled infections, pregnancy or lactation. Clinical symptoms, serum thyroxine, TRAb, thyroid ultrasound and orbital computed tomography formed the basis of the diagnosis. PBMCs were isolated from about 10 ml of fresh peripheral blood by Ficoll-Paque density gradient centrifugation. Total RNA was extracted with Trizol reagent and quality-checked on an Agilent 2100 Bioanalyzer. The CDR3 spans 14 residues, from the cysteine through the phenylalanine. CDR3 DNA only is kept here, 42 bases in frame from base 1. CDR1 MNHNS and CDR2 SASEGT are derived from the germline V gene. V and J are trimmed by 6 bases and 3 bases, and the gene matches miss 8 bases of the junction.

The sequencing sample was made of blood. The V gene is TRBV6-1 and the J gene is TRBJ2-7; TRBD1 fits 7 bases in the junction. The source of this sequence is a woman aged 30 to 39 with Graves' ophthalmopathy. Donor details come from another sample of the same person, matched by shared clones. DNA sequence: TGTGCCAGCAGCCTCCGGGACAGACTCTACGAGCAGTACTTC. The resulting protein is CASSLRDRLYEQYF.